This TCR beta chain appears in the sequencing data of a study of human thymus T cells. Generated by immunoSEQ multiplex PCR, the TCRdb table keeps only in-frame clones and is missing some. The sample has more than 50,000 clones; 90% to 95% are singletons. Having corrective surgery for congenital heart defects, healthy Finnish infants were the ones who donated. A roughly 0.45-1 mL peripheral blood aliquot was taken intraoperatively from four of eight donors. Blood DNA came from all available leukocytes, not a fixed cell number. Of note for this clone: Its antigen is unidentified.

Study-wide points: Gene usage for V and J segments appeared biased in thymic and blood repertoires.

This CDR3 is built from 15 residues. Germline-derived CDR1 and CDR2 are MNHNS and SASEGT. With 7 bases clipped from V and 6 bases from J, the junction kept 12 bases outside the gene matches. Material for sequencing was blood. This chain joins TRBV6-1 and TRBJ2-3, with 8 positions matching TRBD1. The TCR was taken from a boy under two years old with a congenital heart defect but otherwise immunologically healthy. The chain's CDR3 is CASNAGTGARDTQYF. CDR3 in DNA: TGTGCCAGCAATGCTGGGACAGGAGCTAGGGATACGCAGTATTTT.